This T cell receptor (beta chain) stems from a study of cytomegalovirus exposure and HLA in healthy donors. Study-wide results and limits: Listed as cytomegalovirus-associated were over 150 TCR beta chains. In a later analysis, a missense DCLRE1C variant was linked to TCR beta V- and J-gene trimming.

Researchers ran the PCR with 60 Vbeta and 13 Jbeta primers. Sequencing was performed with immunoSEQ multiplex PCR; in TCRdb, only in-frame clones are kept and a portion is missing. Seen here are some 160,000 clones, 84% observed once, and the top ten hold over 2%. For this clone: Its specificity is not known.

Whereas donors were nominally healthy upon sampling, unrecorded immune exposures were probable. Germline loops: CDR1 MNHEY, CDR2 SMNVEV (reference sequence). V lost 8 bases to trimming and J lost 5 bases; unmatched junction nucleotides: 14. There are 15 residues in the CDR3. The specimen was PBMCs. The clonotype comes from a boy aged 2 to 10 in good health and CMV-seronegative. The V call is TRBV27, the J call TRBJ1-2; TRBD1 matches 7 bases. CDR3 bases: TGTGCCAGCTGCCCAGGCCACAGGGGATTTTATGGCTACACCTTC. It specifies CASCPGHRGFYGYTF.